A selection of T cell receptor beta chains follows, all from one sample in a study of blood T cell repertoires in COVID-19. This table comes from immunoSEQ multiplex PCR, and its TCRdb copy is limited to in-frame clones, with some not included. Of about 120,000 clones in the sample, 80% to 90% were seen once. The sequencing input was peripheral blood. The origin of the receptors is a woman aged 45-59 years with active or convalescent COVID-19. Each CDR3 is given with its conserved first and last residue. Fields, in order: J gene, D gene, clone size, V gene, CDR3 protein, CDR3 DNA. D genes are given only for firm matches. Size values are once, few and many counts, or a class for expanded clones, and some rows have none.

TRBJ2-5 TRBD2 NA TRBV3-1/TRBV3-2 CASSQVGGSGETQYF TGTGCCAGCAGCCAAGTTGGCGGGAGTGGTGAGACCCAGTACTTC
TRBJ2-1 TRBD2 once TRBV29-1 CSVDSGTSGINEQFF TGCAGCGTCGACTCCGGGACTAGCGGGATCAATGAGCAGTTCTTC
TRBJ2-5 NA NA TRBV9 CASSVVSTGQETQYF TGTGCCAGCAGCGTAGTGAGTACAGGGCAAGAGACCCAGTACTTC
TRBJ2-7 NA NA TRBV28 CASSLKGLDEQYF TGTGCCAGCAGTTTAAAGGGGTTGGACGAGCAGTACTTC
TRBJ1-1 NA NA TRBV20-1 CSARGDYWAFF TGCAGTGCTAGAGGGGACTACTGGGCTTTCTTT
TRBJ2-7 NA NA TRBV4-2 CASSPSRSGSYEQYF TGTGCCAGCAGCCCGAGTAGGTCGGGGTCCTACGAGCAGTACTTC
TRBJ1-3 NA few TRBV19 CASSLDRLENGNTIYF TGTGCCAGTAGCCTTGACAGGCTAGAGAATGGAAACACCATATATTTT
TRBJ2-1 NA NA TRBV30 CAWDLLGGNEQFF TGTGCCTGGGACCTCCTCGGGGGTAATGAGCAGTTCTTC
TRBJ1-3 NA NA TRBV18 CASSRGGSNRRNTIYF TGTGCCAGCTCACGGGGGGGAAGTAACCGGAGGAACACCATATATTTT
TRBJ2-5 NA few TRBV6-1 CASSEGTLWETQYF TGTGCCAGCAGTGAGGGCACCCTTTGGGAGACCCAGTACTTC
TRBJ1-4 NA NA TRBV7-8 CASSEWGLNEKLFF TGTGCCAGCAGTGAATGGGGCCTTAATGAAAAACTGTTTTTT
TRBJ2-7 TRBD2 NA TRBV13 CASSSTSGREYEQYF TGTGCCAGCAGCTCGACTAGCGGGAGGGAATACGAGCAGTACTTC
TRBJ2-7 NA NA TRBV4-2 CASSKTSRGYEQYF TGTGCCAGCAGCAAGACTAGCAGGGGTTACGAGCAGTACTTC
TRBJ1-3 TRBD1 NA TRBV28 CASSLRRGRNTIYF TGTGCCAGCAGTTTAAGGAGGGGGCGAAACACCATATATTTT
TRBJ2-2 TRBD2 NA TRBV6-2/TRBV6-3 CASTPTGGPTGELFF TGTGCCAGCACCCCAACGGGAGGTCCCACCGGGGAGCTGTTTTTT
TRBJ1-2 TRBD1 NA TRBV28 CASSEGTGYGLHYGYTF TGTGCCAGCAGTGAGGGGACAGGGTACGGATTACACTATGGCTACACCTTC
TRBJ2-5 NA NA TRBV21-1 CASSMFRDKDPYDQYF TGTGCCAGCAGCATGTTCCGGGACAAGGATCCCTACGACCAGTACTTC
TRBJ2-7 NA NA TRBV18 CASFTSLYYEQYF TGTGCCAGCTTCACCAGTTTATACTACGAGCAGTACTTC
TRBJ2-4 NA NA TRBV3-1/TRBV3-2 CASSQSELAKNIQYF TGTGCCAGCAGCCAGTCGGAGCTAGCCAAAAACATTCAGTACTTC
TRBJ1-1 NA NA TRBV4-1 CASSLDSLNTEAFF TGCGCCAGCAGCCTGGACAGTTTGAACACTGAAGCTTTCTTT
TRBJ1-2 NA NA TRBV6-2/TRBV6-3 CASSPGAGPGGYTF TGTGCCAGCAGTCCCGGGGCGGGGCCCGGTGGCTACACCTTC
TRBJ1-2 TRBD1 NA TRBV14 CASSQGGQARVYTF TGTGCCAGCAGCCAAGGGGGACAGGCAAGGGTCTACACCTTC
TRBJ2-1 NA NA TRBV24-1 CATSDRSGAVGNEQFF TGTGCCACCAGTGACCGCTCAGGGGCTGTCGGCAATGAGCAGTTCTTC
TRBJ2-5 NA NA TRBV5-1 CASSLLGGREETQYF TGCGCCAGCAGCTTGTTAGGAGGGCGGGAAGAGACCCAGTACTTC
TRBJ2-1 NA NA TRBV28 CASSLVPGRGSYNEQFF TGTGCCAGCAGTTTAGTCCCAGGGAGGGGGTCCTACAATGAGCAGTTCTTC
TRBJ2-1 TRBD2 NA TRBV6-5 CASSYSTSGLYNEQFF TGTGCCAGCAGTTACTCGACTAGCGGGCTCTACAATGAGCAGTTCTTC
TRBJ2-1 NA NA TRBV24-1 CATSDSAGGSYNEQFF TGTGCCACCAGTGACTCAGCAGGGGGGTCCTACAATGAGCAGTTCTTC
TRBJ2-5 NA NA TRBV18 CASSPVPAGETQYF TGTGCCAGCTCACCAGTCCCCGCAGGGGAGACCCAGTACTTC
TRBJ1-4 NA NA TRBV5-1 CASSLKTNEKLFF TGCGCCAGCAGCCTAAAAACTAATGAAAAACTGTTTTTT
TRBJ1-2 TRBD1 NA TRBV10-3 CAISTGGSGGYTF TGTGCCATCAGTACAGGGGGCTCAGGGGGCTACACCTTC